This TCR beta chain was sequenced for a study of T cells in Graves' hyperthyroidism and ophthalmopathy. Those patients with uncontrolled infection, other autoimmune disease, pregnancy or lactation were excluded. PBMCs were derived from 10 ml fresh peripheral blood. In its sample, this clonotype was seen many times. Its target is not known. The study, taken as a whole, reports: A 13 V-J model separated ophthalmopathy from stable hyperthyroidism. Median prediction lead before ophthalmopathy onset was about 6.3 months with the model.

Per germline, CDR1 DFQATT and CDR2 SNEGSKA (reference sequence). V dropped 1 base and J dropped 8 bases, with 14 bases sitting between them. The CDR3 length is 13 residues. Amplification of TCR beta CDR3 regions used RNA as the template. A set of HTBI primers served as the primers for a first-round RT-PCR of the TCR CDR3. One entry per CDR3 protein results from TCRdb running MiXCR on the multiplex PCR reads. The top ten clones hold over 25% of a sample with about half a million distinct CDR3 sequences, about 16% of them seen once. The clonotype comes from a woman in her 30s with Graves' ophthalmopathy. V and J are TRBV20-1 and TRBJ1-2; D call uncertain. The specimen sequenced was blood. The chain's CDR3 is CSARVTDFYGYTF. The CDR3, as DNA: TGCAGTGCTAGAGTTACCGACTTTTACGGCTACACCTTC.